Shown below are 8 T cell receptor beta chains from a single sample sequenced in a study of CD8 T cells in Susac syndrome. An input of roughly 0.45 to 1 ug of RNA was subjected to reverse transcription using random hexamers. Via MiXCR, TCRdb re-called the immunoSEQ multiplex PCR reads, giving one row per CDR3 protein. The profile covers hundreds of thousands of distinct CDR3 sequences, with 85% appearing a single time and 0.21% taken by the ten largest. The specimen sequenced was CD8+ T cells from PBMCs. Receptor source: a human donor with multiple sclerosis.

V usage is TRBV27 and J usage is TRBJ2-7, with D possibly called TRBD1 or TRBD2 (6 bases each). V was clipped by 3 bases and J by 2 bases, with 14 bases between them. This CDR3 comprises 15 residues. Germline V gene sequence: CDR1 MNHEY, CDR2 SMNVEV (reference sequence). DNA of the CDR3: TGTGCCAGCAGTTTTGGGGGGCAACCCACCTACGAGCAGTACTTC. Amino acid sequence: CASSFGGQPTYEQYF.

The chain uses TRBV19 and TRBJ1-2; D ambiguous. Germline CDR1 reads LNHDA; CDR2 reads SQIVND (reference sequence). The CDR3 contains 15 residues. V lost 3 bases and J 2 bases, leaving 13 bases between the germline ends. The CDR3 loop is CASSIPGGTNYGYTF. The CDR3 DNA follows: TGTGCCAGTAGTATCCCGGGCGGTACAAACTATGGCTACACCTTC. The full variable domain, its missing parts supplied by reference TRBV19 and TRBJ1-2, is DGGITQSPKYLFRKEGQNVTLSCEQNLNHDAMYWYRQDPGQGLRLIYYSQIVNDFQKGDIAEGYSVSREKKESFPLTVTSAQKNPTAFYLCASSIPGGTNYGYTFGSGTRLTVV.

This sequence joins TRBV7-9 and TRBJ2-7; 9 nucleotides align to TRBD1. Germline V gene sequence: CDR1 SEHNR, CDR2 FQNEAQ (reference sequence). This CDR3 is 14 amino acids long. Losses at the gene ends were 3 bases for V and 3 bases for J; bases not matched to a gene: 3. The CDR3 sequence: CASSFGQGLYEQYF. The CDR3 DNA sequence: TGTGCCAGCAGCTTCGGACAGGGGCTCTACGAGCAGTACTTC.

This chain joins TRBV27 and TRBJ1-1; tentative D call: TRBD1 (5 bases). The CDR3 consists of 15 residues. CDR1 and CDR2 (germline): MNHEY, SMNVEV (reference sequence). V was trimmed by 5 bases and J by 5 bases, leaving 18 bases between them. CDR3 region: CASSPLAQGGTEAFF. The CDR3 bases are TGTGCCAGCAGTCCCCTGGCCCAGGGAGGGACTGAAGCTTTCTTT.

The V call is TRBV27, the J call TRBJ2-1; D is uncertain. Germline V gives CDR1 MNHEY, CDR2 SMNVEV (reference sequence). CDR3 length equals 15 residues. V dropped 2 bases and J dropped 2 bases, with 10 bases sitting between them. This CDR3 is CASSLGVGAYNEQFF. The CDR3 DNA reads TGTGCCAGCAGTTTAGGGGTTGGGGCCTACAATGAGCAGTTCTTC.

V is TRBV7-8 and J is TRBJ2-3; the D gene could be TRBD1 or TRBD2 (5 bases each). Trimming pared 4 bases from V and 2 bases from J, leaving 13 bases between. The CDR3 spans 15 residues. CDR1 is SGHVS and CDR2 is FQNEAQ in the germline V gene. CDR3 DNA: TGTGCCAGCAGCTCCCGGGACCCTCCCACAGATACGCAGTATTTT. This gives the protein CASSSRDPPTDTQYF.

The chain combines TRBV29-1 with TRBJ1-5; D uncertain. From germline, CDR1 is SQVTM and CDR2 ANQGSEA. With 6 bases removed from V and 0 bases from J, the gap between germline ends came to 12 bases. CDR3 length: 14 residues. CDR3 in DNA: TGCAGCGTACAGTCCGTAAATAGCAATCAGCCCCAGCATTTT. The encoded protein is CSVQSVNSNQPQHF.

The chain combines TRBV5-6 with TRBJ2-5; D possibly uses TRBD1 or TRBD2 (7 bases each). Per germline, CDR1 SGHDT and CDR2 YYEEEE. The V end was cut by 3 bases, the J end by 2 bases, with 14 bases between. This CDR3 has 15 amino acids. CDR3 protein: CASSSRQGGQETQYF. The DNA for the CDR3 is TGTGCCAGCAGCTCGCGACAGGGAGGGCAAGAGACCCAGTACTTC. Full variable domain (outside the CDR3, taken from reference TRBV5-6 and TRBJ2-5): DAGVTQSPTHLIKTRGQQVTLRCSPKSGHDTVSWYQQALGQGPQFIFQYYEEEERQRGNFPDRFSGHQFPNYSSELNVNALLLGDSALYLCASSSRQGGQETQYFGPGTRLLVL.